Sequencing of this TCR beta chain was carried out in a study of shared clonotypes between healthy human individuals. Assay used: immunoSEQ multiplex PCR; TCRdb lists only in-frame clones, some missing. The sample holds about 110,000 clones, about 63% seen once. Looked up from germline, CDR1 is SQVTM and CDR2 is ANQGSEA. The CDR3 is 16 residues long. V gave up 8 bases and J gave up 6 bases; unmatched junction bases: 16. Sequencing was done on a sample of memory CD8+ T cells sorted from blood. Stated subset: CD45RO+ cells pooled with CCR7-negative TemRA cells. The sequence was collected from a woman in her twenties or thirties in good health. The genes are TRBV29-1 and TRBJ2-2; 9 bases are shared with TRBD1. CDR3 in DNA: TGCAGCCCAAGCCAACGGGGACAGGGTTCTTCCGGGGAGCTGTTTTTT. As protein: CSPSQRGQGSSGELFF.